Sequencing of this T cell receptor beta chain was carried out in a study of response to subunit inactivated influenza vaccine. MiXCR was run by TCRdb on the RT-PCR reads, yielding one entry per CDR3 protein. The sample lists around 650,000 distinct CDR3 sequences, more than 15% occurring once. CDR1 is MNHEY and CDR2 is SMNVEV in the germline V gene (reference sequence). The V end lost 8 bases, the J end lost 0 bases, and 11 bases lay between the germline ends. The CDR3 consists of 13 residues. To note about this clonotype: Its specificity is not known.

Study results and caveats: Each seasonal flu vaccination may recruit only limited new T cells, authors suggested.

The gene calls are TRBV27 and TRBJ2-7; D might be TRBD1 (5 bases). The material was PBMCs from blood, obtained 11 to 12 days after vaccination. The clonotype was recovered from a man between 45 and 60 years old who received an inactivated influenza vaccine. CDR3 loop: CASPDILSYEQYF. CDR3 sequence (DNA): TGTGCCAGCCCGGACATCCTCTCCTACGAGCAGTACTTC.